This record concerns one T cell receptor (beta chain) sequence. This clone has only a few counts. Its binding antigen is unknown. Base qualities are not at hand, and no much larger clone is one base apart. From each donor, a single peripheral blood sample of about 120 mL on average was drawn into heparinised tubes. Naive, central memory, regulatory and stem cell-like memory CD4+ T cells were sorted on a BD FACSAria II using a panel including CD45RO, CCR7, CD25, CD127, CD95 and CD27. Every sorted population had a purity above 95%. PBMCs were isolated right away by Lymphoprep density gradient centrifugation and were stained directly, without culture. Samples were stained and sorted in pairs, with one healthy donor and one patient per experiment, so that batch effects were minimized. This entry is derived from a study of beta chain features in type 1 diabetes (dated by TCRdb to the late 2010s). About the study as a whole: Mean age, gender distribution, total cell number and subset yield were not different between patients and healthy donors. A total of roughly 99 million sorted cells were examined across all samples, and the number of cells per subset was strongly correlated with RNA yield. In the study, recently diagnosed type 1 diabetes patients and matched healthy donors were compared on the TCRB repertoires of their sorted circulating CD4+ T cell subsets. Whereas all 28 donors provided naive and central memory subsets, regulatory and stem cell-like memory subsets were isolated from just 8 patients and roughly 8 healthy donors. General findings and caveats noted by the study authors: Sequencing cDNA rather than genomic DNA could over-represent highly expressing activated cells, although activation and CD3 levels did not differ between groups. Only small numbers of individuals were included in the HLA sub-analyses, which left unresolved whether HLA type had any influence on TCRB rearrangement. In all four CD4+ subsets, TCRB CDR3 length was moderately but significantly shorter in type 1 diabetes patients. PCR may preferentially amplify shorter templates, but because patient and control samples were amplified and corrected together, any resulting skew would affect both groups equally. Patients with type 1 diabetes made fewer insertions and deleted more nucleotides at VDJ recombination sites, implying thymic rearrangement abnormalities. Naive, central memory and regulatory TCRB repertoires appeared more similar among patients than among healthy donors.

From the germline V gene, CDR1 is SGHVS and CDR2 is FQNEAQ. Inclusive of the bounding cysteine and phenylalanine, the CDR3 is 13 residues long. Only the CDR3 region is kept as DNA, spanning 39 bases read in frame from base 1. V and J are trimmed by 9 bases and 3 bases, and the gene matches miss 1 base of the junction. The entire amount of isolated RNA was reverse transcribed using the High Capacity cDNA Reverse Transcription Kit, so the sequenced TCRB transcripts were expressed ones. Deep immunoSEQ sequencing was performed on naive, central memory and regulatory T cell samples, with an average of around 3.5 million total reads per sample. Sorted cells were lysed in RLT buffer and RNA was extracted with DNase-treated RNeasy Micro or Mini kits, depending on cell number. Each cell subset was processed on its own to prevent cross-contamination, while patient and healthy donor samples were processed together. Using the immunoSEQ multiplex PCR, TCRB sequences were amplified from cDNA into 87-bp fragments spanning the CDR3 region. Sequencing of the amplicons was done on the Illumina HiSeq platform. The original pipeline was this. PCR bias was computationally corrected using synthetic template baselines, reads within Hamming distance 2 were collapsed, and singletons that could not be merged were discarded. Reads were aligned to IMGT to assign V, D and J genes, CDR3 length, and insertions or deletions at six rearrangement sites. Within each subset, clonotype counts were normalized to the number of sorted cells before true diversity and Gini coefficients were calculated with the tcR R package. Repertoire sharing was quantified using the overlap coefficient calculated on TCRB nucleotide sequences. Out-of-frame TCRB sequences from naive cells were analyzed as a proxy for the pre-selection repertoire. This is the immuneACCESS table as TCRdb keeps it, with only in-frame sequences that have V and J called. A part of the clones is gone; compared with another copy, unresolved V genes explain less than half, and the rest is unexplained. That table is the source of V, J and clone size, and D and trimming were worked out from the DNA. The sample has about 410,000 clones on record, around 13% of them singletons. The ten largest clones represent approximately 0.038% of the sample.

The TCR comes from a man aged 30 to 45 in good health. Sequenced: naive CD4+ T cells from blood. Sample cell subset or site, as interpreted from the label and publication: true naive CD4+ T cells. The chain is made from TRBV7-8 and TRBJ2-3, with 12 middle bases fitting TRBD2. The CDR3: CASLAGGTDTQYF. The sequence in DNA is TGTGCCAGTCTAGCGGGGGGGACAGATACGCAGTATTTT.